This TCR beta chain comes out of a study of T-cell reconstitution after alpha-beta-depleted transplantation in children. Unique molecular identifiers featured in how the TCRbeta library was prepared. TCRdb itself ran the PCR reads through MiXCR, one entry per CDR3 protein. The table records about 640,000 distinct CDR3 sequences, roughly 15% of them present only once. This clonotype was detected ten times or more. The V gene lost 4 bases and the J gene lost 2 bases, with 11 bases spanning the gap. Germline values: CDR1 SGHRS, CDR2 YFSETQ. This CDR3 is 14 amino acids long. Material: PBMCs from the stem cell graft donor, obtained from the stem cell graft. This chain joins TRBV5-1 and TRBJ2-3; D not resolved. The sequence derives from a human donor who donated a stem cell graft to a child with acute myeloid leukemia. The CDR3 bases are TGCGCCAGCAGCACCGGACGGAACACAGATACGCAGTATTTT. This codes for CASSTGRNTDTQYF.